A selection of T cell receptor beta chains follows, all from one sample in a study of beta chain features in type 1 diabetes. Some clones are missing from TCRdb's copy, which holds only in-frame ones; the method was immunoSEQ multiplex PCR. The sample includes approximately 270,000 clones, approximately 14% of them seen just once. The sequencing input was naive CD4+ T cells from blood. The receptors here all came from a man aged 30 to 39 with type 1 diabetes. Each CDR3 is given with its conserved first and last residue. Each record gives: J gene, V gene, CDR3 protein.

j_gene: TRBJ1-1; v_gene: TRBV5-1; CDR3aa: CASSLTGNTEAFF
j_gene: TRBJ2-5; v_gene: TRBV11-2; CDR3aa: CASSKTGTGLETQYF
j_gene: TRBJ2-5; v_gene: TRBV4-1; CDR3aa: CASSPLNRGQETQYF
j_gene: TRBJ2-7; v_gene: TRBV7-2; CDR3aa: CASSPSSYEQYF
j_gene: TRBJ2-7; v_gene: TRBV5-8; CDR3aa: CASSFQGSYEQYF
j_gene: TRBJ2-5; v_gene: TRBV7-2; CDR3aa: CASSLEGTSGEQETQYF
j_gene: TRBJ1-2; v_gene: TRBV7-9; CDR3aa: CASSLRDRGSEGYTF
j_gene: TRBJ2-1; v_gene: TRBV5-1; CDR3aa: CASSLAVTNSEQFF
j_gene: TRBJ2-5; v_gene: TRBV6-1; CDR3aa: CASTPSIAGGLKYF
j_gene: TRBJ2-7; v_gene: TRBV29-1; CDR3aa: CSARRDISYEQYF
j_gene: TRBJ1-1; v_gene: TRBV30; CDR3aa: CAWSLGAKTEAFF
j_gene: TRBJ1-1; v_gene: TRBV6-5; CDR3aa: CASSSTVGGWTEAFF
j_gene: TRBJ2-1; v_gene: TRBV19; CDR3aa: CASSIGSPQGRYNEQFF
j_gene: TRBJ2-5; v_gene: TRBV11-2; CDR3aa: CASSLNQGRETQYF
j_gene: TRBJ1-2; v_gene: TRBV27; CDR3aa: CASRRDRANYGYTF
j_gene: TRBJ1-5; v_gene: TRBV19; CDR3aa: CASIRVGGAHQPQHF
j_gene: TRBJ2-1; v_gene: TRBV30; CDR3aa: CAWNVQVRYNEQFF
j_gene: TRBJ2-1; v_gene: TRBV20-1; CDR3aa: CSASLYNEQFF
j_gene: TRBJ2-1; v_gene: TRBV5-1; CDR3aa: CASSLVGTSGRDEQFF
j_gene: TRBJ1-1; v_gene: TRBV25-1; CDR3aa: CASRTRTGQTEAFF
j_gene: TRBJ2-7; v_gene: TRBV4-3; CDR3aa: CASSQVAGTYEQYF
j_gene: TRBJ1-2; v_gene: TRBV7-3; CDR3aa: CASSLTLQGLDYGYTF
j_gene: TRBJ2-4; v_gene: TRBV28; CDR3aa: CASSEATGVSIQYF
j_gene: TRBJ2-7; v_gene: TRBV5-1; CDR3aa: CASSLARGSHEQYF
j_gene: TRBJ2-1; v_gene: TRBV9; CDR3aa: CASSPMAGDYNEQFF
j_gene: TRBJ2-2; v_gene: TRBV4-2; CDR3aa: CASSQDSSGTVTGELFF
j_gene: TRBJ2-3; v_gene: TRBV5-6; CDR3aa: CASSLFIDTQYF
j_gene: TRBJ1-1; v_gene: TRBV5-1; CDR3aa: CASSLEVGRGTEAFF